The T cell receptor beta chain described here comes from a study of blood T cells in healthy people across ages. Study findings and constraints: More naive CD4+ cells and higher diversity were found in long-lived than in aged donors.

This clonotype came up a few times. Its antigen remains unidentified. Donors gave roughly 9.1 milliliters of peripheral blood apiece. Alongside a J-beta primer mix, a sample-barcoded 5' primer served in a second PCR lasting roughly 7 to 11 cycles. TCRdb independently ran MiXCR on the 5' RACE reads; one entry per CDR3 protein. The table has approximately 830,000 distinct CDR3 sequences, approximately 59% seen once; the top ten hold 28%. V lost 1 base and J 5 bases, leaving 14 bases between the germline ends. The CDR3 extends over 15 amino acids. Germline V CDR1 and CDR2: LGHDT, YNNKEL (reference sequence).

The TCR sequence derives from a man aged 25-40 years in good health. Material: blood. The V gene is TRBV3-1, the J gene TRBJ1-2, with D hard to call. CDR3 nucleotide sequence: TGTGCCAGCAGCCAAGCCCTGGGAGGGAGATATGGCTACACCTTC. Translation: CASSQALGGRYGYTF.